This T cell receptor (beta chain) emerged from a study of blood T cell repertoires in COVID-19 (dated by TCRdb to the early 2020s). For the study in its entirety: Samples covering the acute and convalescent phases of COVID-19 were provided by collaborators in the United States, Italy and Spain. The prospective study material was composed of cDNA or gDNA derived from T cells, B-cell-depleted T cells, or PBMCs. The dataset comprised deeply sampled blood TCRbeta repertoires from subjects exposed to, actively infected with, or recovered from COVID-19. A freely available public database, intended as a resource for researchers studying the immune response to SARS-CoV-2, is where the repertoires were released. Samples were obtained from the ongoing ImmuneRACE study (first 160 participants) and from about 1,300 subjects provided by 6 global collaborators. Nearly every sample came with metadata listing a de-identified subject ID, COVID-19 status, age in years and sex. Where available, HLA class I and class II types were obtained from metadata supplied by the sample provider rather than from assay-based typing. Overall results and qualifications from the work: The quantity of clinical and demographic metadata differed by source and by participant and was supplied without curation.

Comment on this clone: The antigen it recognizes is unknown. Base-call qualities are not available, and no considerably larger clone is one nucleotide away.

At one collaborating source in Seattle, patients were enrolled during active infection and were followed longitudinally through the course of disease. Collaborating institutions collected whole blood in K2EDTA tubes following their own protocols. Collaborator samples were shipped for TCRbeta analysis as frozen whole blood, isolated PBMCs, or DNA extracted from either sample type. TCRbeta CDR3 regions were amplified from genomic DNA using the immunoSEQ Assay, a bias-controlled multiplex PCR. Regarding the original processing steps: Within the assay, amplification of reference gene primers was used to estimate how many nucleated cells each sample contained. Sequence reads were collapsed and filtered to measure the absolute abundance of every unique TCRbeta CDR3 rearrangement. For each sample, productive Simpson clonality was calculated by taking the square root of Simpson's diversity index across productive rearrangements. TCRdb obtained this table from immuneACCESS and retained in-frame rearrangements with V and J assigned. These tables miss some clones; where compared with another copy, unresolved V genes account for less than half of the shortfall, and the remainder is unexplained. Clone size and V and J calls were adopted from that table, with D and trimming inferred from the DNA. The sample contains a few hundred thousand clones, roughly four fifths of them found a single time. The ten largest account for approximately 14% of the sample.

Counted from cysteine to phenylalanine, this CDR3 has 12 amino acids. The DNA shown is the 36-base CDR3, in frame from base 1. Unmatched junction bases come to 0, with V trimmed by 2 bases and J by 6 bases. CDR1 and CDR2, per the germline V gene, are MNHEY and SVGAGI. What was sequenced was peripheral blood. The chain uses TRBV6-5 and TRBJ1-2, and 7 junctional nucleotides match TRBD1. This clonotype was obtained from a person in their 70s with COVID-19, enrolled during active disease. CDR3 sequence: CASSYTGDGYTF. The nucleotides are TGTGCCAGCAGTTACACAGGGGATGGCTACACCTTC.